This is a list of T cell receptor beta chains from one sample in a study of T cells after yellow fever vaccination. In TCRdb, the 5' RACE reads were re-called with MiXCR into one record per CDR3 protein. The data contain 200,000 to 250,000 distinct CDR3 sequences, 6% to 7.5% of them singletons. The source material was CD4+ T cells sorted from PBMCs, sampled 15 days after the yellow fever booster vaccination. These receptors were obtained from a man aged 30 to 39 who received the YFV17D yellow fever vaccine. The CDR3 runs from the conserved cysteine through the conserved F or W. A D gene is named only where the DNA matches it firmly. The size field is filled for only some rows; it gives once, few, many or a size class.

len,j_gene,v_gene,abundance,d_gene,CDR3nt,CDR3aa
14,TRBJ2-6,TRBV6-2/TRBV6-3,once,-,TGTGCCAGCAGTACCGTTGACAGGTGTCAAGTCCTGACTTTC,CASSTVDRCQVLTF
16,TRBJ2-1,TRBV5-1,few,TRBD2,TGCGCCAGCAGCAGGCTCTCCGGGACTAGAGCCAATGAGCAGTTCTTC,CASSRLSGTRANEQFF
12,TRBJ1-4,TRBV15,many,-,TGTGCCACCAGGTCGACCGATGAAAAACTGTTTTTT,CATRSTDEKLFF
17,TRBJ2-4,TRBV20-1,few,TRBD2,TGCAGTGCCAGACTAGCGGGAGGGCCGAAGGCCAAAAACATTCAGTACTTC,CSARLAGGPKAKNIQYF
16,TRBJ2-1,TRBV4-3,few,TRBD2,TGCGCCAGCAGCCAAGATTCTCGGACTAGCGGGGGTGAGCAGTTCTTC,CASSQDSRTSGGEQFF
14,TRBJ2-5,TRBV12-3/TRBV12-4,few,TRBD1,TGTGCCAGCAGTAGGGACAGGGGTATGGAGACCCAGTACTTC,CASSRDRGMETQYF
16,TRBJ2-3,TRBV7-2,few,TRBD2,TGTGCCAGCAGCTTGGCCGGGACTAGCGGAAGCGATACGCAGTATTTT,CASSLAGTSGSDTQYF
15,TRBJ2-6,TRBV5-4,-,TRBD1,TGTGCCAGCAGCATTACAGGGGCTGGGGCCAACGTCCTGACTTTC,CASSITGAGANVLTF
13,TRBJ2-7,TRBV2,-,-,TGTGCCAGCAGTGTATCGCAGGCGTTCGAGCAGTACTTC,CASSVSQAFEQYF
15,TRBJ2-5,TRBV20-1,few,-,TGCAGTGCTAGAGATCGAAACTACCTTCCGGAGACCCAGTACTTC,CSARDRNYLPETQYF
15,TRBJ2-3,TRBV30,many,-,TGTGCCTGGAGTGTATTGGGACTCTCCGAGTTGGCGCAGTATTTT,CAWSVLGLSELAQYF
16,TRBJ2-5,TRBV11-2,many,TRBD2,TGTGCCAGCAGCTTAGATTCGGCGGGAGTGTTGGAGACCCAGTACTTC,CASSLDSAGVLETQYF